The rows below give T cell receptor beta chains drawn from one sample of a study of a mutant IDH1 vaccine in newly diagnosed glioma. These receptors' antigens are unknown. Profiling relied on immunoSEQ multiplex PCR, and the TCRdb table lists in-frame clones only, not all of them. Of tens of thousands of clones detected, roughly 82% appear once; the ten largest clones hold approximately 13%. Here the sequenced sample was PBMCs, taken from a glioma patient whose treatment included an IDH1 peptide vaccine. The receptors stem from a man aged 25-45 years with glioma. Both conserved end residues are part of each CDR3. The D gene is left open where the match is weak. Rows give clone size only sometimes, using once, few, many, or a class for an expanded clone.

J gene: TRBJ2-1
V gene: TRBV5-6
D gene: -
clone size: -
CDR3 DNA: TGTGCCAGCAGCTTATCCAACAATGAGCAGTTCTTC
CDR3 protein: CASSLSNNEQFF

J gene: TRBJ1-5
V gene: TRBV12-5
D gene: -
clone size: -
CDR3 DNA: TGTGCTAGTGGTTTGGCCCAACAGCCCCAGCATTTT
CDR3 protein: CASGLAQQPQHF

J gene: TRBJ2-2
V gene: TRBV6-1
D gene: TRBD2
clone size: -
CDR3 DNA: TGTGCCAGCAGTCCAAGCGGGAGAGACACCGGGGAGCTGTTTTTT
CDR3 protein: CASSPSGRDTGELFF

J gene: TRBJ2-7
V gene: TRBV5-1
D gene: -
clone size: -
CDR3 DNA: TGCGCCAGCAGCCGAGAGCCTTACGAGCAGTACTTC
CDR3 protein: CASSREPYEQYF

J gene: TRBJ2-1
V gene: TRBV27
D gene: -
clone size: -
CDR3 DNA: TGTGCCAGCAGTTTCGGGGCACTCTACAATGAGCAGTTCTTC
CDR3 protein: CASSFGALYNEQFF

J gene: TRBJ1-5
V gene: TRBV20-1
D gene: -
clone size: few
CDR3 DNA: TGCAGTGCCGGGCAGTATCAGCCCCAGCATTTT
CDR3 protein: CSAGQYQPQHF

J gene: TRBJ2-5
V gene: TRBV30
D gene: -
clone size: -
CDR3 DNA: TGTGCCTGGGGGGGCGGGACCCAGTACTTC
CDR3 protein: CAWGGGTQYF

J gene: TRBJ1-1
V gene: TRBV10-1
D gene: -
clone size: few
CDR3 DNA: TGCGCCAGCAGTGACCCATCGGACCTGGGGGGCACTGAAGCTTTCTTT
CDR3 protein: CASSDPSDLGGTEAFF

J gene: TRBJ2-2
V gene: TRBV7-7
D gene: TRBD1
clone size: few
CDR3 DNA: TGTGCCAGCAGCTCCTCCCCCGGACAGGCCAACACCGGGGAGCTGTTTTTT
CDR3 protein: CASSSSPGQANTGELFF

J gene: TRBJ1-1
V gene: TRBV7-9
D gene: -
clone size: few
CDR3 DNA: TGTGCCAGCAGCCAGGGCCTGGGAACTGAAGCTTTCTTT
CDR3 protein: CASSQGLGTEAFF

J gene: TRBJ1-2
V gene: TRBV5-1
D gene: -
clone size: -
CDR3 DNA: TGCGCCAGCAGCTCGAGTGAAGCCTTTTCCGGCTACACCTTC
CDR3 protein: CASSSSEAFSGYTF

J gene: TRBJ1-5
V gene: TRBV19
D gene: -
clone size: once
CDR3 DNA: TGTGCCAGTAGTATCGGAGGGGGGCGATTAAGCAATCAGCCCCAGCATTTT
CDR3 protein: CASSIGGGRLSNQPQHF

J gene: TRBJ2-3
V gene: TRBV4-2
D gene: TRBD2
clone size: -
CDR3 DNA: TGTGCCAGCAGCAAGGGACTAGCGGGAGCGGCAGATACGCAGTATTTT
CDR3 protein: CASSKGLAGAADTQYF

J gene: TRBJ1-5
V gene: TRBV27
D gene: -
clone size: -
CDR3 DNA: TGTGCCAGCAGTTTATTAGGCCAGCCCCAGCATTTT
CDR3 protein: CASSLLGQPQHF

J gene: TRBJ2-1
V gene: TRBV5-1
D gene: -
clone size: -
CDR3 DNA: TGCGCCAGCAGCACCGTTATAACTAGTAACAATGAGCAGTTCTTC
CDR3 protein: CASSTVITSNNEQFF

J gene: TRBJ1-4
V gene: TRBV4-2
D gene: -
clone size: few
CDR3 DNA: TGTGCCAGCAGCCAAGATTTGGCAGAGAATGAAAAACTGTTTTTT
CDR3 protein: CASSQDLAENEKLFF

J gene: TRBJ1-2
V gene: TRBV7-8
D gene: -
clone size: -
CDR3 DNA: TGTGCCAGCAGCCAGTGGGCCCAGGATGGCTACACCTTC
CDR3 protein: CASSQWAQDGYTF

J gene: TRBJ1-5
V gene: TRBV19
D gene: -
clone size: -
CDR3 DNA: TGTGCCAGTAGTTTCTTCGACAGCTTCGGTAATGAGCCCCAGCATTTT
CDR3 protein: CASSFFDSFGNEPQHF

J gene: TRBJ2-1
V gene: TRBV5-1
D gene: -
clone size: -
CDR3 DNA: TGCGCCAGCAGCTTGGATGGGAGCTCCTACAATGAGCAGTTCTTC
CDR3 protein: CASSLDGSSYNEQFF

J gene: TRBJ1-2
V gene: TRBV5-6
D gene: -
clone size: -
CDR3 DNA: TGTGCCAGCAGCTTGGACAGTCTATACAATGGCTACACCTTC
CDR3 protein: CASSLDSLYNGYTF

J gene: TRBJ2-7
V gene: TRBV2
D gene: -
clone size: -
CDR3 DNA: TGTGCCAGCACGGGAAGGAGCTCCTACGAGCAGTACTTC
CDR3 protein: CASTGRSSYEQYF

J gene: TRBJ2-2
V gene: TRBV30
D gene: -
clone size: few
CDR3 DNA: TGTGCCTGGAGTGTTAGGTGGGAGCGGAGAACCGGGGAGCTGTTTTTT
CDR3 protein: CAWSVRWERRTGELFF

J gene: TRBJ2-7
V gene: TRBV6-6
D gene: -
clone size: -
CDR3 DNA: TGTGCCACTAGGTGGGGGGCTACGTCCTACGAGCAGTACTTC
CDR3 protein: CATRWGATSYEQYF

J gene: TRBJ2-3
V gene: TRBV19
D gene: -
clone size: -
CDR3 DNA: TGTGCCAGTAGCCCCTTCCGGGGTAGCGCAGATACGCAGTATTTT
CDR3 protein: CASSPFRGSADTQYF

J gene: TRBJ1-3
V gene: TRBV5-4
D gene: -
clone size: -
CDR3 DNA: TGTGCCAGCAGCTTGTCGGGAAACACCATATATTTT
CDR3 protein: CASSLSGNTIYF

J gene: TRBJ1-5
V gene: TRBV6-5
D gene: -
clone size: -
CDR3 DNA: TGTGCCAGCACCCAAAGGCGGGGACAGCCCCAGCATTTT
CDR3 protein: CASTQRRGQPQHF

J gene: TRBJ2-7
V gene: TRBV18
D gene: TRBD1
clone size: -
CDR3 DNA: TGTGCCAGCTCACCGTTGGGGACAGGAGCCTCCTACGAGCAGTACTTC
CDR3 protein: CASSPLGTGASYEQYF

J gene: TRBJ1-2
V gene: TRBV5-1
D gene: TRBD1
clone size: -
CDR3 DNA: TGCGCCAGCAGCACCGGGACAGGGGGCGCGGGTAACTATGGCTACACCTTC
CDR3 protein: CASSTGTGGAGNYGYTF

J gene: TRBJ2-7
V gene: TRBV6-5
D gene: -
clone size: -
CDR3 DNA: TGTGCCAGCAGTCCCACTGGGGCAGGGGCCTACGAGCAGTACTTC
CDR3 protein: CASSPTGAGAYEQYF

J gene: TRBJ2-6
V gene: TRBV19
D gene: -
clone size: -
CDR3 DNA: TGTGCCAGTAGTATAATTGAGGGATCCGGGGCCAACGTCCTGACTTTC
CDR3 protein: CASSIIEGSGANVLTF

J gene: TRBJ1-2
V gene: TRBV15
D gene: -
clone size: -
CDR3 DNA: TGTGCCACCAGCAGAGATCATGGGCCAGGGCAAAGAGAAGGCTACACCTTC
CDR3 protein: CATSRDHGPGQREGYTF

J gene: TRBJ1-6
V gene: TRBV5-6
D gene: TRBD1
clone size: -
CDR3 DNA: TGTGCCAGCAGCGCGCGACAGGGGTCCTATAATTCACCCCTCCACTTT
CDR3 protein: CASSARQGSYNSPLHF

J gene: TRBJ2-6
V gene: TRBV7-2
D gene: -
clone size: -
CDR3 DNA: TGTGCCAGCAGCTCGACCTCTGGGGCCAACGTCCTGACTTTC
CDR3 protein: CASSSTSGANVLTF

J gene: TRBJ2-7
V gene: TRBV4-2
D gene: TRBD2
clone size: -
CDR3 DNA: TGTGCCAGCAGCCAAGAAGGGAGGGAGGGCCTGTACGAGCAGTACTTC
CDR3 protein: CASSQEGREGLYEQYF

J gene: TRBJ2-1
V gene: TRBV15
D gene: -
clone size: -
CDR3 DNA: TGTGCCACCAGCAGAGACCTGTTAAGTGATGAGCAGTTCTTC
CDR3 protein: CATSRDLLSDEQFF

J gene: TRBJ1-2
V gene: TRBV19
D gene: TRBD1
clone size: -
CDR3 DNA: TGTGCCAGTAGTATGGTTTCGGGCAGGGGGCTAAACTATGGCTACACCTTC
CDR3 protein: CASSMVSGRGLNYGYTF

J gene: TRBJ1-1
V gene: TRBV12-5
D gene: -
clone size: -
CDR3 DNA: TGTGCTAGTGGTTTACCGGGGACGGGAAACACTGAAGCTTTCTTT
CDR3 protein: CASGLPGTGNTEAFF

J gene: TRBJ2-7
V gene: TRBV18
D gene: -
clone size: -
CDR3 DNA: TGTGCCAGCTCAGCGGGACGGTCCTACGAGCAGTACTTC
CDR3 protein: CASSAGRSYEQYF

J gene: TRBJ1-1
V gene: TRBV5-6
D gene: -
clone size: -
CDR3 DNA: TGTGCCAGCGGGGGCTGGGGGGTGCACACTGAAGCTTTCTTT
CDR3 protein: CASGGWGVHTEAFF

J gene: TRBJ1-1
V gene: TRBV20-1
D gene: -
clone size: -
CDR3 DNA: TGCAGTGCCGACAGAAACACTGAAGCTTTCTTT
CDR3 protein: CSADRNTEAFF

J gene: TRBJ1-5
V gene: TRBV5-1
D gene: -
clone size: once
CDR3 DNA: TGCGCCAGCAGCTTGGGCGGGGACCCTAGCAATCAGCCCCAGCATTTT
CDR3 protein: CASSLGGDPSNQPQHF